These 24 T cell receptor beta chains were sequenced from one sample in a study of T cells in women clearing cervical HPV infection. Only in-frame clones appear in the TCRdb table, and some are missing; sequencing was by immunoSEQ multiplex PCR. The sample table includes tens of thousands of clones. The sample was blood buffy coat. The receptors come from a woman between 18 and 75 years old with a cervical HPV16 infection that either progressed to CIN3+ or cleared (not recorded which).

This clone is labeled medium-sized based on frequency. Read sequence stops 3 residues before the CDR3 end, and the germline J gene provides the missing end. This chain joins TRBV6-2 or TRBV6-3 and TRBJ2-5, with 7 bases matching TRBD2. The CDR3 covers 13 residues. Germline V gene lookup returns CDR1 MNHEY and CDR2 SVGEGT. V gave up 7 bases and J gave up 5 bases; unmatched junction bases: 7. The CDR3 loop reads CASTRLSGETQYF. The DNA read from the CDR3 is TGTGCCAGCACCCGACTTAGCGGGGAGACC.

On this clone: The missing CDR3 end, 3 residues past where the read stops, is filled in from the germline J gene. The rearrangement joins TRBV20-1 to TRBJ1-2; D uncertain. In germline, CDR1 is DFQATT, CDR2 SNEGSKA (reference sequence). Deletions cut 3 bases from V and 4 bases from J, with 9 bases between. This CDR3 is built from 12 residues. The CDR3 here is CSARPGVYGYTF. The sequenced CDR3 bases are TGCAGTGCTAGGCCCGGGGTCTATGGC.

As for this clone: The read ends 3 residues before the CDR3 terminus; that terminus is restored from the germline J gene. The rearrangement joins TRBV5-1 to TRBJ2-1; 10 nucleotides match TRBD1. The CDR3 has 15 amino acids. V was pared by 2 bases and J by 3 bases, with 2 bases of the junction left unmatched. The germline V gene has CDR1 SGHRS and CDR2 YFSETQ. The sequenced part of the CDR3 DNA is TGCGCCAGCAGCTTAGGGGACAGGGGCTACAATGAG. Protein: CASSLGDRGYNE. The whole CDR3 protein reads CASSLGDRGYNEQFF.

As regards this clone: Read data end 3 residues before the CDR3 end; the end is taken from the germline J gene. The chain uses TRBV7-2 and TRBJ2-7, with 13 bases aligning to TRBD2. The germline gives CDR1 SGHTA, CDR2 FQGNSA. The V gene end was trimmed by 4 bases and the J gene end by 6 bases; junction bases not matched to a gene: 6. The CDR3 is made up of 15 amino acids. CDR3 DNA (partial): TGTGCCAGCAGCTATCGGACTAGCGGGGGCTTCGAG. Translating gives CASSYRTSGGFE. The CDR3 reads in full as CASSYRTSGGFEQYF.

In the case of this clone: The read comes to an end 3 residues before the CDR3 does, leaving the germline J gene to fill in the end. The chain carries TRBV7-9 and TRBJ2-4; 9 bases agree with TRBD1. The CDR3 totals 15 residues. Per germline, CDR1 SEHNR and CDR2 FQNEAQ (reference sequence). CDR3 amino acids: CASSPGQGSGYGQYF. CDR3 bases read: TGTGCCAGCAGCCCAGGACAGGGGAGCGGCTATGGT.

Concerning this clone: The CDR3 end falls 3 residues outside the read, so it is completed with the germline J gene. The gene calls are TRBV5-1 and TRBJ2-1; D uncertain. Germline V CDR1 and CDR2: SGHRS, YFSETQ. Trimming left V 3 bases short and J 5 bases short, with 18 bases between. The CDR3 is 16 amino acids. The CDR3 loop is CASSSPLHSSDNEQFF. The sequenced part of the CDR3 DNA is TGCGCCAGCAGCTCGCCCCTCCACAGTTCCGACAATGAG.

The CDR3 DNA, read in part, is TGTGCCAGCAGCAATGTTCAGAATTCACCC. Its protein product is CASSNVQNSP. The entire CDR3 sequence reads CASSNVQNSPLHF. The rearrangement joins TRBV5-6 to TRBJ1-6; D ambiguous. The missing CDR3 end, 3 residues past where the read stops, is filled in from the germline J gene. In germline, CDR1 is SGHDT, CDR2 YYEEEE. Trimming cost V 4 bases and J 7 bases, with 9 bases left between them. This CDR3 contains 13 residues.

On this clone itself: The CDR3 end is not reached by the read, which stops 3 residues before it; the germline J gene fills it in. The rearrangement links TRBV6-1 to TRBJ1-5; TRBD1 agrees at 8 bases. Per germline, CDR1 MNHNS and CDR2 SASEGT. The CDR3 totals 15 residues. J was trimmed by 2 bases and V by 2 bases; bases with no gene match: 2. CDR3 sequence: CASSEQGAGNQPQHF. CDR3 bases read: TGTGCCAGCAGTGAACAGGGGGCCGGCAATCAGCCC.

Comments on this clone: The CDR3 end lies 3 residues beyond the end of the read and is filled in from the germline J gene. The chain has TRBV30 and TRBJ1-2; D possibly corresponds to TRBD1 (6 bases). Germline loops: CDR1 GTSNPN, CDR2 SVGIG (reference sequence). This CDR3 contains 15 residues. The CDR3 bases that were read are TGTGCCTGGAGAGCCCGGGGGGCTCATTCCGGGGGC. Translated: CAWRARGAHSGG. From start to end, the CDR3 is CAWRARGAHSGGYTF.

A remark on this clone: The read ends 3 residues shy of where the CDR3 ends; the end is completed using the germline J gene. V usage is TRBV2 and J usage is TRBJ2-7, with unresolved D. Germline V gives CDR1 SNHLY, CDR2 FYNNEI. The CDR3 runs 12 residues. V dropped 4 bases and J dropped 6 bases, with 10 bases sitting between them. CDR3 sequence reads: CASSAKLTEQYF. The part of the CDR3 DNA that was read is TGTGCCAGCAGTGCCAAGCTTACCGAG.

Details on this clone: The CDR3 end lies 3 residues beyond the end of the read and is filled in from the germline J gene. The chain couples TRBV19 to TRBJ2-2, with 9 bases fitting TRBD2. CDR1 LNHDA and CDR2 SQIVND come from the germline V gene (reference sequence). This CDR3 is 20 amino acids long. Losses at the gene ends were 2 bases for V and 0 bases for J; bases not matched to a gene: 13. The sequenced CDR3 bases are TGTGCCAGTAGTATATGGATCGAGCGGGGGGAAAAGCCGAACACCGGGGAG. It is translated as CASSIWIERGEKPNTGE. The whole CDR3 region reads CASSIWIERGEKPNTGELFF.

Regarding this clone: With the read ending 3 residues before the CDR3 end, the germline J gene is used to fill in that end. V is TRBV9 and J is TRBJ2-5; possible D gene TRBD1, 6 bases. With 4 bases removed from V and 2 bases from J, the gap between germline ends came to 15 bases. Germline V gives CDR1 SGDLS, CDR2 YYNGEE. This CDR3 has 15 amino acids. CDR3 in amino acids: CASSLRGAQQETQYF. Partial CDR3 DNA: TGTGCCAGCAGCCTCAGGGGAGCCCAACAAGAGACC.

Points on this clone: From the germline J gene comes the end of the CDR3, since the read stops 3 residues before it. The V call is TRBV5-1, the J call TRBJ1-4; 9 bases map to TRBD1. Germline lookup yields CDR1 SGHRS and CDR2 YFSETQ. Trimming at V came to 4 bases and at J to 5 bases, leaving 6 bases not matched to a gene. The CDR3 is 15 amino acids. Incomplete CDR3 DNA: TGCGCCAGCAGCCGGGATGGACAGGGGAATGAAAAA. As protein: CASSRDGQGNEK. The whole CDR3 sequence is CASSRDGQGNEKLFF.

Concerning this clone: The CDR3 end falls 3 residues outside the read, so it is completed with the germline J gene. The V gene is TRBV5-1, the J gene TRBJ2-7; 7 bases are a match to TRBD2. The CDR3 sequence is 14 residues long. Germline assignment: CDR1 SGHRS and CDR2 YFSETQ. V lost 0 bases and J lost 5; bases outside the gene matches: 5. The sequenced CDR3 bases are TGCGCCAGCAGCTTGGGTTCTGCGGGGGACGAG. Translating it yields CASSLGSAGDE. The entire CDR3 protein is CASSLGSAGDEQYF.

Turning to this clone: The read stops 3 residues short of the end of the CDR3; the missing end is completed from the germline J gene. The chain has TRBV5-1 and TRBJ2-3, with 9 nucleotides matching TRBD1. Germline V gene lookup returns CDR1 SGHRS and CDR2 YFSETQ. The CDR3 runs 18 residues. V was pared by 0 bases and J by 1 base, with 9 bases of the junction left unmatched. CDR3 in amino acids: CASSLVAGRDRGTDTQYF. The covered CDR3 bases are TGCGCCAGCAGCTTGGTCGCTGGGCGGGACAGGGGCACAGATACG.

About this clone itself: The read gets to within 3 residues of the CDR3 end, and the germline J gene fills in the rest. The rearrangement joins TRBV13 to TRBJ2-7, with 9 bases identical to TRBD2. CDR1 is PRHDT, CDR2 FYEKMQ, per germline (reference sequence). The CDR3 runs to 18 residues. V was clipped by 0 bases and J by 2 bases; unmatched bases: 11. Partial CDR3 DNA: TGTGCCAGCAGCTTAGGGGACCATCAGAGCGGGGGGCCCTACGAG. It translates to CASSLGDHQSGGPYE. From start to end, the CDR3 is CASSLGDHQSGGPYEQYF.

The CDR3 is CASSFQTSGQTQYF. The part of the CDR3 DNA that was read is TGTGCCAGCAGCTTTCAAACTAGCGGGCAGACG. The rearrangement links TRBV7-2 to TRBJ2-3; 9 positions match TRBD2. The CDR3 is cut off 3 residues early in the read; its end comes from the germline J gene. Germline V gene lookup returns CDR1 SGHTA and CDR2 FQGNSA. This CDR3 has 14 residues.

CDR3 sequence reads: CASLLETQYF. CDR3 DNA, as far as it was read: TGTGCCTCCCTTCTGGAGACC. The rearrangement joins TRBV2 to TRBJ2-5; D is uncertain. The read falls 3 residues short of the CDR3 end, and the missing part is taken from the germline J gene. Trimming pared 11 bases from V and 5 bases from J, leaving 9 bases between. The CDR3 sequence is 10 residues long. Germline assignment: CDR1 SNHLY and CDR2 FYNNEI.

This clone is classed as medium-sized by frequency. The sample contains more than one DNA sequence encoding this CDR3. CDR3 in amino acids: CASSPPQGRDNEQFF. CDR3 DNA, as far as it was read: TGTGCCAGCTCACCACCACAGGGGAGAGACAATGAG. The V gene is TRBV18, the J gene TRBJ2-1; TRBD1 agrees at 7 bases. The read comes to an end 3 residues before the CDR3 does, leaving the germline J gene to fill in the end. Germline CDR1 and CDR2: KGHSH and LQKENI. Trimming removed 0 bases from V and 5 bases from J; junction bases left unmatched: 4. CDR3 size: 15 residues.

Worth noting for this clone: Read sequence stops 3 residues before the CDR3 end, and the germline J gene provides the missing end. This chain links TRBV6-2 or TRBV6-3 with TRBJ1-2; 10 bases line up with TRBD1. Germline V gene data show CDR1 as MNHEY and CDR2 as SVGEGT. There are 17 residues in the CDR3. V shed 6 bases and J 4 bases; nucleotides not matched to a gene: 14. The CDR3 bases that were read are TGTGCCAGCAGATACCGGGACAGGGGACGATCGCGCTATGGC. It codes for CASRYRDRGRSRYG. The CDR3 reads in full as CASRYRDRGRSRYGYTF.

The CDR3 DNA, read in part, is TGCGCCAGCAGTCATTGCCGGGACAATGAC. It specifies CASSHCRDND. The full CDR3 is CASSHCRDNDYTF. The rearrangement joins TRBV23-1 to TRBJ1-2, with D maybe TRBD1 (6 bases). Read coverage stops 3 residues before the CDR3 terminus; the germline J gene supplies the remainder. TRBV23-1 is an open reading frame, and its role is uncertain. There are 13 residues in the CDR3.

Concerning this clone itself: Read coverage stops 3 residues before the CDR3 terminus; the germline J gene supplies the remainder. The chain couples TRBV20-1 to TRBJ2-3; 9 nucleotides match TRBD2. The CDR3 is 15 residues long. Per germline, CDR1 DFQATT and CDR2 SNEGSKA (reference sequence). The junction had 4 bases not matched to a gene; V was cut back by 3 bases and J by 0 bases. CDR3 DNA, as far as it was read: TGCAGTGCTAGGAGCGGGGGGTCTAGCACAGATACG. This translates into CSARSGGSSTDT. The whole CDR3 protein reads CSARSGGSSTDTQYF.

Regarding this clone: The read ends 3 residues early relative to the CDR3; the germline J gene fills the gap. The same CDR3 is also encoded by other DNA sequences in this sample. The V gene is TRBV7-2, the J gene TRBJ2-3, with D unclear. The V and J ends lost 2 bases and 1 base respectively, with 10 bases between them. Germline assignment: CDR1 SGHTA and CDR2 FQGNSA. This CDR3 is built from 15 residues. The CDR3 sequence: CASSLRAFGTDTQYF. CDR3 DNA (partial): TGTGCCAGCAGCTTAAGGGCGTTCGGCACAGATACG.

A remark on this clone: Read sequence stops 3 residues before the CDR3 end, and the germline J gene provides the missing end. The chain combines TRBV20-1 with TRBJ1-2, with D possibly being TRBD1 (5 bases). The length of the CDR3 is 13 residues. Germline CDR1 and CDR2: DFQATT and SNEGSKA (reference sequence). V lost 0 bases, J lost 2 bases, and 7 bases lay in between. The CDR3 DNA, read in part, is TGCAGTGCTAGAGAGGGGCCCAACTATGGC. Encoded protein: CSAREGPNYG. The CDR3 in full is CSAREGPNYGYTF.